One sample yielded the 19 T cell receptor beta chains listed below, sequenced in a study of blood T cell repertoires in COVID-19. The table came from immunoSEQ multiplex PCR; TCRdb's copy has only in-frame clones and leaves some out. The table lists 100,000 to 120,000 clones, less than 90% of them singletons. The sample comprised peripheral blood. These receptors were obtained from a man aged 50 to 60 with acute or convalescent COVID-19.

The chain combines TRBV5-1 with TRBJ1-6, with D perhaps matching TRBD1 (6 bases). In germline, CDR1 is SGHRS, CDR2 YFSETQ. The CDR3 consists of 13 residues. V was shortened by 3 bases and J by 13 bases, with 14 bases between the two germline ends. CDR3 loop: CASSSGQMYPLHF. In DNA, the CDR3 is TGCGCCAGCAGCTCCGGACAGATGTACCCCCTCCACTTT.

The chain employs TRBV7-9 and TRBJ2-7; 7 nucleotides line up with TRBD1. Germline values: CDR1 SEHNR, CDR2 FQNEAQ (reference sequence). The CDR3 contains 14 residues. Trimming cost V 5 bases and J 0 bases; bases outside gene matches: 4. Here the CDR3 reads CASSRTGLSYEQYF. CDR3 DNA sequence: TGTGCCAGCAGCCGGACAGGACTCTCCTACGAGCAGTACTTC.

This chain connects TRBV30 to TRBJ2-3; 13 bases agree with TRBD2. This CDR3 is 16 amino acids long. The germline CDR1 and CDR2 sequences are GTSNPN and SVGIG (reference sequence). The trim removed 2 bases at V and 0 bases at J, leaving 2 bases unmatched. Here the CDR3 DNA reads TGTGCCTGGAGTACGGGACTAGCGGGGAGCACAGATACGCAGTATTTT. Its translation is CAWSTGLAGSTDTQYF.

Concerning this clone: The same CDR3 arises from other DNA sequences in this sample as well. The chain links TRBV28 to TRBJ1-2; D remains ambiguous. CDR1 and CDR2 from the germline V gene are MDHEN and SYDVKM. This CDR3 comprises 12 residues. The ends were cut back, 2 bases at V and 5 bases at J, with 6 bases in the middle. The DNA for the CDR3 is TGTGCCAGCAGTTTACGTAGTTATGGCTACACCTTC. Translation gives CASSLRSYGYTF.

This clone was detected once. The chain employs TRBV5-8 and TRBJ2-2; 8 nucleotides agree with TRBD1. This CDR3 comprises 14 residues. Trimming removed 4 bases from V and 6 bases from J; junction bases left unmatched: 5. CDR1 SGHTS and CDR2 YDEGEE come from the germline V gene. The DNA of the CDR3 is TGTGCCAGCAGCCCGAGACAGGGGCCCGGGGAGCTGTTTTTT. Its protein product is CASSPRQGPGELFF.

This clone was seen a single time. The chain employs TRBV6-5 and TRBJ2-6; unclear D gene. V lost 8 bases, J lost 0 bases, and 11 bases lay in between. Germline V gene lookup returns CDR1 MNHEY and CDR2 SVGAGI. This CDR3 comprises 15 residues. The CDR3 DNA reads TGTGCCAGCTACTCACTGTTCTCTGGGGCCAACGTCCTGACTTTC. This encodes CASYSLFSGANVLTF.

The chain joins TRBV21-1 to TRBJ2-2; the table gives TRBD1 as D, unverified against the DNA. TRBV21-1 is a listed pseudogene. CDR3 length: 16 residues. The CDR3 sequence: CASSKGPTGDGGELFF. The CDR3 nucleotides read TGTGCCAGCAGCAAAGGGCCGACAGGGGACGGCGGGGAGCTGTTTTTT.

This clone was found a few times. The chain joins TRBV11-3 to TRBJ2-5, with D unclear. V was trimmed by 4 bases and J by 4 bases, leaving 7 bases between them. The CDR3 extends over 12 amino acids. Germline loops: CDR1 SGHNT, CDR2 YENEEA. The CDR3 loop reads CASSSNGETQYF. In DNA, the CDR3 is TGTGCCAGCAGCTCCAACGGAGAGACCCAGTACTTC.

The genes are TRBV5-5 and TRBJ1-5; D is uncertain. The CDR3 is 13 residues long. From germline, CDR1 is SGHKS and CDR2 YYEKEE (reference sequence). The V and J ends lost 1 base and 7 bases respectively, with 9 bases between them. The CDR3 is CASSLRGNQPQHF. CDR3 DNA sequence: TGTGCCAGCAGCTTGAGAGGGAACCAGCCCCAGCATTTT.

This clone was seen more than once but under ten times. This chain joins TRBV28 and TRBJ1-5; D unresolved. Trimming took off 4 bases at V and 2 bases at J, with 6 bases between the two ends. This CDR3 is 13 amino acids long. The germline V gene encodes CDR1 MDHEN and CDR2 SYDVKM. The CDR3 coding sequence is TGTGCCAGCAGTTCCGAGGGCAATCAGCCCCAGCATTTT. Its protein product is CASSSEGNQPQHF.

The V gene is TRBV10-1, the J gene TRBJ2-3; 9 positions agree with TRBD1. J was trimmed by 6 bases and V by 2 bases; bases with no gene match: 9. The CDR3 extends over 16 amino acids. The germline V gene encodes CDR1 WNHNN and CDR2 SYGVQD (reference sequence). The CDR3 spells CASSETITGGSDTQYF. CDR3 DNA: TGCGCCAGCAGTGAGACCATAACAGGGGGCTCGGATACGCAGTATTTT.

The sample holds a few counts of this clone. The V and J genes are TRBV19 and TRBJ2-7; D is unresolved. The CDR3 loop spans 16 amino acids. Trimming pared 5 bases from V and 1 base from J, leaving 18 bases between. Germline CDR1 LNHDA, CDR2 SQIVND (reference sequence). CDR3 sequence reads: CASSAVWLSLSYEQYF. In DNA form, the CDR3 reads TGTGCCAGTAGTGCCGTTTGGTTAAGCCTTTCCTACGAGCAGTACTTC.

The chain links TRBV5-6 to TRBJ2-2; 7 nucleotides line up with TRBD1. The V gene's germline CDR1 is SGHDT and CDR2 YYEEEE. The J segment lost 11 bases and the V segment lost 4 bases, leaving 8 bases of the junction unmatched. The CDR3 runs 13 residues. The CDR3 DNA sequence: TGTGCCAGCAGCCTAGGGACAGCCCCTGAGCTGTTTTTT. It codes for CASSLGTAPELFF.

The chain combines TRBV2 with TRBJ2-7; a weak D match, TRBD1 (5 bases). Germline loops: CDR1 SNHLY, CDR2 FYNNEI. The CDR3 runs 12 residues. V lost 6 bases and J 6 bases, leaving 12 bases between the germline ends. Written as DNA, the CDR3 is TGTGCCAGCAGCGCGACAGCATCCGAGCAGTACTTC. Its translation is CASSATASEQYF.

V usage is TRBV5-1 and J usage is TRBJ1-1; D is possibly TRBD1 (5 bases). Germline values: CDR1 SGHRS, CDR2 YFSETQ. V dropped 1 base and J dropped 6 bases, with 13 bases sitting between them. This CDR3 is 14 amino acids long. CDR3 bases: TGCGCCAGCAGCTTGCTCCAGGGAGGGGCTGAAGCTTTCTTT. The encoded protein is CASSLLQGGAEAFF.

This clone occurred a few times. This chain connects TRBV24-1 to TRBJ1-5; 7 bases map to TRBD1. Germline values: CDR1 KGHDR, CDR2 SFDVKD. This CDR3 region has 14 residues. After removal of 4 bases from V and 4 bases from J, the junction contained 3 bases not matched to a gene. DNA for the CDR3: TGTGCCACCAGTGAGGACAGGAATAATCAGCCCCAGCATTTT. Its protein product is CATSEDRNNQPQHF.

V and J are TRBV10-1 and TRBJ2-1; 12 bases agree with TRBD2. The V gene's germline CDR1 is WNHNN and CDR2 SYGVQD (reference sequence). The CDR3 covers 16 residues. The trim removed 5 bases at V and 8 bases at J, leaving 10 bases unmatched. The CDR3 loop is CASSNGLAGTPHEQFF. The CDR3 DNA sequence: TGCGCCAGCAGTAACGGACTAGCGGGGACGCCTCATGAGCAGTTCTTC.

The rearrangement uses TRBV2 and TRBJ2-3, with D perhaps TRBD2 (6 bases). Germline V gene sequence: CDR1 SNHLY, CDR2 FYNNEI. The germline V and J ends were trimmed by 8 bases and 0 bases, with 12 bases remaining between them. This CDR3 is 14 amino acids long. CDR3: CASRRDGSTDTQYF. In DNA form, the CDR3 reads TGTGCCAGCCGGAGGGACGGGAGCACAGATACGCAGTATTTT.

The chain uses TRBV28 and TRBJ1-1; 7 bases align to TRBD1. The CDR3 spans 14 residues. J was trimmed by 7 bases and V by 3 bases; bases with no gene match: 8. The germline CDR1 and CDR2 sequences are MDHEN and SYDVKM. In nucleotides, the CDR3 is TGTGCCAGCAGTTTGCAGGGACAGACACTTGAAGCTTTCTTT. Residues: CASSLQGQTLEAFF.